The 31 T cell receptor beta chains given below trace back to one sample, sequenced in a study of beta chain features in type 1 diabetes. The isolated RNA, all of it, was reverse transcribed, so expressed TCRB transcripts were what got sequenced. This table comes from immunoSEQ multiplex PCR, and its TCRdb copy is limited to in-frame clones, with some not included. The top ten clones hold 0.6% to 0.8% of a sample with more than 150,000 clones, about 13% of them seen once. The material sequenced was central memory CD4+ T cells from blood. These receptors came from a woman younger than 30 in good health.

The chain joins TRBV20-1 to TRBJ1-1; perhaps TRBD1 as D (6 bases). In germline, CDR1 is DFQATT, CDR2 SNEGSKA (reference sequence). The CDR3 runs to 11 residues. V shed 2 bases and J shed 7 bases, with 8 bases lying between them. This CDR3 is CSARSDSEAFF. The CDR3 DNA follows: TGCAGTGCTAGATCGGACAGTGAAGCTTTCTTT.

The chain joins TRBV12-5 to TRBJ2-1; D gene ambiguous. The CDR3 runs 12 residues. Looked up from germline, CDR1 is LGHNT and CDR2 is FRNRAP. Trimming left V 1 base short and J 8 bases short, with 6 bases between. The CDR3 DNA reads as TGTGCTAGTGGTTTGGACCGGGATGAGCAGTTCTTC. Protein product: CASGLDRDEQFF.

The chain is built from TRBV29-1 and TRBJ2-2, with 9 bases aligning to TRBD1. V dropped 5 bases and J dropped 6; count of bases not matched to a gene: 7. CDR1 and CDR2 (germline): SQVTM, ANQGSEA. This CDR3 has 14 amino acids. The CDR3 loop reads CSVSDRGGAGELFF. For the CDR3, the DNA is TGCAGCGTTTCAGACAGGGGGGGAGCCGGGGAGCTGTTTTTT.

In DNA, the CDR3 is TGTGCCAGCAGCGTAGGGGCTAGCGGGAGAAGCAATGAGCAGTTCTTC. Its translation: CASSVGASGRSNEQFF. The rearrangement uses TRBV9 and TRBJ2-1, with TRBD2 matching over 10 bases. Germline CDR1 and CDR2: SGDLS and YYNGEE. The CDR3 is made up of 16 amino acids. J lost 6 bases, V lost 0 bases, and 6 bases had no gene match. The variable domain in full, with the rest retrieved from reference TRBV9 and TRBJ2-1, is DSGVTQTPKHLITATGQRVTLRCSPRSGDLSVYWYQQSLDQGLQFLIQYYNGEERAKGNILERFSAQQFPDLHSELNLSSLELGDSALYFCASSVGASGRSNEQFFGPGTRLTVL.

J is TRBJ2-3 and V is TRBV6-5; 12 nucleotides match TRBD2. The V and J ends lost 2 bases and 7 bases, in that order; junction bases with no gene match: 1. This CDR3 spans 14 amino acids. The germline V gene has CDR1 MNHEY and CDR2 SVGAGI. CDR3 protein: CASSYGLAGHTQYF. The CDR3 DNA follows: TGTGCCAGCAGTTACGGACTAGCGGGGCATACGCAGTATTTT.

The V call is TRBV29-1, the J call TRBJ2-1, with TRBD1 as a possible D gene (6 bases). The CDR3 runs to 13 residues. V was shortened by 5 bases and J by 6 bases, with 14 bases between the two germline ends. Germline V gives CDR1 SQVTM, CDR2 ANQGSEA. The CDR3: CSVKLQGFNEQFF. DNA of the CDR3: TGCAGCGTTAAACTACAGGGTTTCAATGAGCAGTTCTTC.

The chain is built from TRBV29-1 and TRBJ2-5; TRBD2 might be the D (5 bases). V was clipped by 2 bases and J by 9 bases, with 13 bases between them. The CDR3 has 12 amino acids. Germline CDR1 reads SQVTM; CDR2 reads ANQGSEA. The CDR3 sequence is CSVEMPRAAQYF. For the CDR3, the DNA is TGCAGCGTTGAAATGCCCCGAGCGGCCCAGTACTTC.

The CDR3, as DNA: TGTGCCAGCAGCTTGGACGGACAGGGGTACGAGCAGTACTTC. Translation gives CASSLDGQGYEQYF. The chain carries TRBV5-4 and TRBJ2-7; 9 nucleotides match TRBD1. Germline lookup yields CDR1 SGHNT and CDR2 YYREEE (reference sequence). The V and J ends lost 0 bases and 4 bases, in that order; junction bases with no gene match: 2. CDR3 length equals 14 residues.

This clone was seen a few times. This chain links TRBV30 with TRBJ2-7; 13 bases fit TRBD2. Germline CDR1 GTSNPN, CDR2 SVGIG (reference sequence). Trimming cost V 4 bases and J 3 bases; bases outside gene matches: 3. This CDR3 comprises 14 residues. Here the CDR3 DNA reads TGTGCCTGGATCGGGACTAGCGGGAACTACGAGCAGTACTTC. Protein: CAWIGTSGNYEQYF.

The chain couples TRBV2 to TRBJ2-1; 14 bases match TRBD2. The V segment lost 5 bases and the J segment 8 bases; nucleotides outside the gene matches: 11. The CDR3 extends over 17 amino acids. The V gene's germline CDR1 is SNHLY and CDR2 FYNNEI. The CDR3 protein is CASSTFGTSGSKDEQFF. CDR3 coding DNA: TGTGCCAGCAGTACCTTCGGGACTAGCGGGAGCAAAGATGAGCAGTTCTTC. The variable domain in full, completed from reference TRBV2 and TRBJ2-1, reads EPEVTQTPSHQVTQMGQEVILRCVPISNHLYFYWYRQILGQKVEFLVSFYNNEISEKSEIFDDQFSVERPDGSNFTLKIRSTKLEDSAMYFCASSTFGTSGSKDEQFFGPGTRLTVL.

The table lists this clone with a few counts. V gene TRBV7-9 combines with J gene TRBJ2-7, with 8 nucleotides matching TRBD2. CDR3 length equals 16 residues. The V gene end was trimmed by 5 bases and the J gene end by 5 bases; junction bases not matched to a gene: 14. The germline CDR1 and CDR2 sequences are SEHNR and FQNEAQ (reference sequence). CDR3 protein: CASSQNALSSGHEQYF. The CDR3 bases are TGTGCCAGCAGCCAAAACGCACTCTCTAGCGGGCACGAGCAGTACTTC.

This chain joins TRBV6-1 and TRBJ1-1, with a weak D call TRBD1 (5 bases). CDR3 length: 15 amino acids. The germline V and J ends were trimmed by 4 bases and 8 bases, with 20 bases remaining between them. Germline loops: CDR1 MNHNS, CDR2 SASEGT. CDR3 sequence: CASSVNRRGAGEAFF. CDR3 bases: TGTGCCAGCAGTGTCAACCGGAGGGGAGCGGGGGAAGCTTTCTTT.

This sequence joins TRBV28 and TRBJ2-5, with 7 bases that match TRBD2. This CDR3 contains 13 residues. The V gene end was trimmed by 8 bases and the J gene end by 4 bases; junction bases not matched to a gene: 7. Germline CDR1 MDHEN, CDR2 SYDVKM. The CDR3: CASCRGGRETQYF. CDR3 bases: TGTGCCAGCTGTCGGGGAGGGCGAGAGACCCAGTACTTC. Variable domain in full (rest from reference TRBV28 and TRBJ2-5): DVKVTQSSRYLVKRTGEKVFLECVQDMDHENMFWYRQDPGLGLRLIYFSYDVKMKEKGDIPEGYSVSREKKERFSLILESASTNQTSMYLCASCRGGRETQYFGPGTRLLVL.

This clone was counted between two and nine times. The chain uses TRBV14 and TRBJ2-1; 10 nucleotides agree with TRBD2. The V gene's germline CDR1 is SGHDN and CDR2 FVKESK. V gave up 3 bases and J gave up 6 bases; unmatched junction bases: 11. The CDR3 has 17 amino acids. CDR3 sequence reads: CASSQLKAGGPINEQFF. The CDR3 nucleotides read TGTGCCAGCAGCCAGCTTAAAGCGGGAGGGCCCATCAATGAGCAGTTCTTC. The variable domain in full, completed from reference TRBV14 and TRBJ2-1, reads EAGVTQFPSHSVIEKGQTVTLRCDPISGHDNLYWYRRVMGKEIKFLLHFVKESKQDESGMPNNRFLAERTGGTYSTLKVQPAELEDSGVYFCASSQLKAGGPINEQFFGPGTRLTVL.

V is TRBV19 and J is TRBJ2-3, with 7 bases identical to TRBD2. Germline lookup yields CDR1 LNHDA and CDR2 SQIVND (reference sequence). The CDR3 is 14 amino acids. Trimming took 4 bases from V and 4 from J; bases not matched to a gene: 5. The CDR3 loop is CASSREGRADTQYF. The CDR3 nucleotides read TGTGCCAGTAGTAGGGAGGGAAGGGCAGATACGCAGTATTTT.

The genes are TRBV11-2 and TRBJ1-4; D remains unclear. The V end was cut by 5 bases, the J end by 7 bases, with 11 bases between. The V gene's germline CDR1 is SGHAT and CDR2 FQNNGV. The CDR3 runs 13 residues. The CDR3 sequence is CASSPGSTEKLFF. CDR3 DNA: TGTGCCAGCAGCCCGGGTTCGACTGAAAAACTGTTTTTT.

V usage is TRBV5-4 and J usage is TRBJ2-5; 11 positions match TRBD1. Losses at the gene ends were 4 bases for V and 5 bases for J; bases not matched to a gene: 10. The length of the CDR3 is 16 residues. CDR1 and CDR2 (germline): SGHNT, YYREEE (reference sequence). CDR3 DNA sequence: TGTGCCAGCAGCCAAACCGGGACAGGGGGTTTCGAGACCCAGTACTTC. Residues: CASSQTGTGGFETQYF.

The chain is built from TRBV28 and TRBJ2-7; 8 bases align to TRBD1. The CDR3 has 15 amino acids. The V gene's germline CDR1 is MDHEN and CDR2 SYDVKM. V shed 6 bases and J 2 bases; nucleotides not matched to a gene: 9. The CDR3 sequence: CASRKPGGLAYEQYF. Here the CDR3 DNA reads TGTGCCAGCAGGAAGCCAGGGGGCCTCGCCTACGAGCAGTACTTC.

This rearrangement joins TRBV2 to TRBJ1-5; the match to TRBD1 covers 7 bases. CDR3 length equals 10 residues. Trimming removed 4 bases from V and 15 bases from J; junction bases left unmatched: 3. Germline V lookup: CDR1 SNHLY, CDR2 FYNNEI. The CDR3 nucleotides are TGTGCCAGCAGTGCGGGACAGTTGCATTTT. It codes for CASSAGQLHF.

Only a few counts were recorded for this clone. The rearrangement links TRBV7-2 to TRBJ1-1; D gene unclear. Trimming left V 7 bases short and J 5 bases short, with 14 bases between. The germline CDR1 and CDR2 sequences are SGHTA and FQGNSA. The CDR3 sequence is 13 residues long. In DNA form, the CDR3 reads TGTGCCAGCATTTCCCAGGCCGGAACTGAAGCTTTCTTT. It yields the protein CASISQAGTEAFF.

This clone was detected only a few times. The CDR3 spells CASSTLTGDYGYTF. As DNA, the CDR3 is TGCGCCAGCAGCACACTGACAGGGGACTATGGCTACACCTTC. V usage is TRBV5-1 and J usage is TRBJ1-2, with 8 bases fitting TRBD1. The germline CDR1 and CDR2 sequences are SGHRS and YFSETQ. Trimming at V came to 4 bases and at J to 3 bases, leaving 5 bases not matched to a gene. The CDR3 length is 14 residues. Together with reference TRBV5-1 and TRBJ1-2, the CDR3 gives the full variable domain: KAGVTQTPRYLIKTRGQQVTLSCSPISGHRSVSWYQQTPGQGLQFLFEYFSETQRNKGNFPGRFSGRQFSNSRSEMNVSTLELGDSALYLCASSTLTGDYGYTFGSGTRLTVV.

J is TRBJ1-1 and V is TRBV7-2; tentative D call: TRBD1 (5 bases). CDR1 and CDR2 from the germline V gene are SGHTA and FQGNSA. Trimming took 5 bases from V and 4 from J, leaving 17 bases between them. This CDR3 contains 15 residues. The CDR3 DNA reads TGTGCCAGCAGCCGGCAGAGACAGTTAGGCACTGAAGCTTTCTTT. Encoded protein: CASSRQRQLGTEAFF.

This clone was seen a handful of times. The rearrangement joins TRBV19 to TRBJ1-2, with a tentative D call TRBD1 (5 bases). Per germline, CDR1 LNHDA and CDR2 SQIVND (reference sequence). CDR3 length equals 15 residues. V gave up 5 bases and J gave up 0 bases, with 13 bases separating them. The chain's CDR3 is CASSSLMGPNYGYTF. As DNA, the CDR3 is TGTGCCAGTAGTTCATTAATGGGGCCTAACTATGGCTACACCTTC.

This clone was seen a handful of times. The chain links TRBV30 to TRBJ2-7; D is possibly TRBD2 (5 bases). The germline CDR1 and CDR2 sequences are GTSNPN and SVGIG (reference sequence). V was shortened by 5 bases and J by 6 bases, with 20 bases between the two germline ends. CDR3 length: 14 residues. The CDR3 here is CAWERRGSGLEQYF. The CDR3 nucleotides are TGTGCCTGGGAACGACGGGGTTCAGGTCTCGAGCAGTACTTC.

The V call is TRBV6-5, the J call TRBJ2-3, with 11 bases lining up with TRBD2. The CDR3 consists of 15 residues. CDR1 MNHEY and CDR2 SVGAGI come from the germline V gene. The trim removed 6 bases at V and 2 bases at J, leaving 4 bases unmatched. In nucleotides, the CDR3 is TGTGCCAGCAGGGAGACTAGCGGGGTCACAGATACGCAGTATTTT. Its protein is CASRETSGVTDTQYF.

The chain is built from TRBV18 and TRBJ2-1; possible D gene TRBD2, 7 bases. V shed 3 bases and J shed 5 bases, with 17 bases lying between them. From germline, CDR1 is KGHSH and CDR2 LQKENI. The CDR3 is 16 residues long. The CDR3 nucleotides are TGTGCCAGCTCACCTGCCGGGGGGCGTCCTAACAATGAGCAGTTCTTC. Protein product: CASSPAGGRPNNEQFF.

This chain links TRBV6-5 with TRBJ2-2; 7 nucleotides agree with TRBD1. The J segment lost 5 bases and the V segment lost 2 bases, leaving 2 bases of the junction unmatched. The CDR3 is made up of 14 amino acids. CDR1 and CDR2 (germline): MNHEY, SVGAGI. In nucleotides, the CDR3 is TGTGCCAGCAGTTACGGCAGGGGGACCGGGGAGCTGTTTTTT. Encoded protein: CASSYGRGTGELFF.

The rearrangement uses TRBV4-3 and TRBJ1-2, with D perhaps matching TRBD1 (6 bases). Germline V gives CDR1 LGHNA, CDR2 YSLEER. The CDR3 spans 16 residues. Trimming left V 0 bases short and J 7 bases short, with 18 bases between. CDR3 protein: CASSQDSKGDAGGYTF. The DNA of the CDR3 is TGCGCCAGCAGCCAAGATTCGAAGGGGGACGCTGGTGGCTACACCTTC.

J is TRBJ2-7 and V is TRBV30, with 11 bases matching TRBD2. This CDR3 has 13 residues. The germline CDR1 and CDR2 sequences are GTSNPN and SVGIG (reference sequence). After removal of 8 bases from V and 4 bases from J, the junction contained 7 bases not matched to a gene. The CDR3 reads CALRLAGRYEQYF. For the CDR3, the DNA is TGTGCCCTAAGACTAGCGGGACGGTACGAGCAGTACTTC.

This clone has at least ten counts. This chain links TRBV18 with TRBJ1-1, with a weak D call TRBD1 (5 bases). Looked up from germline, CDR1 is KGHSH and CDR2 is LQKENI. V gave up 2 bases and J gave up 2 bases, with 12 bases separating them. There are 15 residues in the CDR3. The CDR3 spells CASSPASRGNTEAFF. CDR3 sequence (DNA): TGTGCCAGCTCACCAGCGAGTAGGGGTAACACTGAAGCTTTCTTT.

In this sample, this clone turned up a few times. This CDR3 reads CASSLGTTRNNEQFF. CDR3 nucleotides: TGCGCCAGCAGCCTGGGGACTACCCGAAACAATGAGCAGTTCTTC. The chain is built from TRBV5-1 and TRBJ2-1; 7 nucleotides agree with TRBD2. This CDR3 has 15 amino acids. From germline, CDR1 is SGHRS and CDR2 YFSETQ. V lost 4 bases, J lost 5 bases, and 9 bases stayed unmatched. Full variable domain (rest looked up from reference TRBV5-1 and TRBJ2-1): KAGVTQTPRYLIKTRGQQVTLSCSPISGHRSVSWYQQTPGQGLQFLFEYFSETQRNKGNFPGRFSGRQFSNSRSEMNVSTLELGDSALYLCASSLGTTRNNEQFFGPGTRLTVL.